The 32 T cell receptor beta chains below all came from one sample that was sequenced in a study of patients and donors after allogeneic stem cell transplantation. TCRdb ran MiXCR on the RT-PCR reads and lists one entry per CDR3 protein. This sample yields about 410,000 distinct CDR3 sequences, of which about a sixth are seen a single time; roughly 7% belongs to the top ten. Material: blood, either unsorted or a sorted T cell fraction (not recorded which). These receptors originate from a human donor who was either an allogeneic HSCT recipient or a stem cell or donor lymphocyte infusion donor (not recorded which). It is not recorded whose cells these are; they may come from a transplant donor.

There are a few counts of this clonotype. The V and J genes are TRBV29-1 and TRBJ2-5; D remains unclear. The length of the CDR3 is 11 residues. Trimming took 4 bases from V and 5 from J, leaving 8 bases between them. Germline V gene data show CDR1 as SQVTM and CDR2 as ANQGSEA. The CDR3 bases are TGCAGCGTTGCGGTTGCGGAGACCCAGTACTTC. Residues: CSVAVAETQYF.

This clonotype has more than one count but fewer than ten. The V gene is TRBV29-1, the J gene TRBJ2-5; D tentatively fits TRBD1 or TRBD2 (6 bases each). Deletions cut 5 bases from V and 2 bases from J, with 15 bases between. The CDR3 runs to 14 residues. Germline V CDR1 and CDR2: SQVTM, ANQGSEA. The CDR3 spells CSVPPEGGQETQYF. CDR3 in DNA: TGCAGCGTTCCCCCCGAGGGGGGTCAAGAGACCCAGTACTTC.

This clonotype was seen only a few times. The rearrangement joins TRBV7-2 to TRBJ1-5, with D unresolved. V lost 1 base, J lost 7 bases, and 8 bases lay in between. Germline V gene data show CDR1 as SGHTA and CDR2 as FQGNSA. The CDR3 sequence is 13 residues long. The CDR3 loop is CASSLVSGQPQHF. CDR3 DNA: TGTGCCAGCAGCTTAGTATCGGGACAGCCCCAGCATTTT.

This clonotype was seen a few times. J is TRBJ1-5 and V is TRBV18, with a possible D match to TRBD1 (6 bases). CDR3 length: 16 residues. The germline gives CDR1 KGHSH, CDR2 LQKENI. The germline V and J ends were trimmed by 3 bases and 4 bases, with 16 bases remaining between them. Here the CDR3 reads CASSPDALQGNQPQHF. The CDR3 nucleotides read TGTGCCAGCTCACCCGACGCATTACAGGGAAATCAGCCCCAGCATTTT.

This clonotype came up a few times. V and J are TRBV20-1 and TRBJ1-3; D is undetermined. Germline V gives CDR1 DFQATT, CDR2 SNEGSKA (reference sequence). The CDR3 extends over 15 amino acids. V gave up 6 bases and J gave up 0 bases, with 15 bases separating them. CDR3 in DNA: TGCAGTGCCGCGAATGGGCAGGTCTCTGGAAACACCATATATTTT. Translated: CSAANGQVSGNTIYF.

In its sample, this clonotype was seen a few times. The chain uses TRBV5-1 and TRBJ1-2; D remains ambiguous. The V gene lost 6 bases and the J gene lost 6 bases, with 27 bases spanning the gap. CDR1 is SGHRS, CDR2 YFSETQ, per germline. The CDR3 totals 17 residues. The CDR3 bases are TGCGCCAGCACCCGAAGTGGGTCCTCCTTTCCGCGGGATGGCTACACCTTC. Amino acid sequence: CASTRSGSSFPRDGYTF. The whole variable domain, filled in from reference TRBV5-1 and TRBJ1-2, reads KAGVTQTPRYLIKTRGQQVTLSCSPISGHRSVSWYQQTPGQGLQFLFEYFSETQRNKGNFPGRFSGRQFSNSRSEMNVSTLELGDSALYLCASTRSGSSFPRDGYTFGSGTRLTVV.

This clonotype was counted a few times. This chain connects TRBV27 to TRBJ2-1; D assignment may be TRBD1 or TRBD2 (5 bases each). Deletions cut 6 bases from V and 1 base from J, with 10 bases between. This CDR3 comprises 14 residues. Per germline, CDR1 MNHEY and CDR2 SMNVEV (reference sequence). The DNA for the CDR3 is TGTGCCAGCAGCCCCTGGGGGTCCTACAATGAGCAGTTCTTC. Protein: CASSPWGSYNEQFF.

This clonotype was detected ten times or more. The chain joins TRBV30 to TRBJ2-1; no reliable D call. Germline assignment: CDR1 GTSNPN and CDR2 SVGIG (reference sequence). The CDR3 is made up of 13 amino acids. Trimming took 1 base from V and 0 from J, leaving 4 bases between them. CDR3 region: CAWSEGSYNEQFF. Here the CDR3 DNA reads TGTGCCTGGAGTGAAGGCTCCTACAATGAGCAGTTCTTC.

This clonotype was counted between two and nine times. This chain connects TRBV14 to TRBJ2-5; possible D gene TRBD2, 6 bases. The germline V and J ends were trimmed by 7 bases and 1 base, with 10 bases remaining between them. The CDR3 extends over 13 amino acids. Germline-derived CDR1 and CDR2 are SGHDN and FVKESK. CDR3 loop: CASKEGGQETQYF. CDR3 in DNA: TGTGCCAGCAAGGAGGGCGGCCAAGAGACCCAGTACTTC.

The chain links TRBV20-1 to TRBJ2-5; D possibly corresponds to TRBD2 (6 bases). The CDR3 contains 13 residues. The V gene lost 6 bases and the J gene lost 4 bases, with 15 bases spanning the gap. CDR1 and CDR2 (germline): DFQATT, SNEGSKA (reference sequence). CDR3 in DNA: TGCAGTGCCATTTCGGGACTCCCAGAGACCCAGTACTTC. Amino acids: CSAISGLPETQYF.

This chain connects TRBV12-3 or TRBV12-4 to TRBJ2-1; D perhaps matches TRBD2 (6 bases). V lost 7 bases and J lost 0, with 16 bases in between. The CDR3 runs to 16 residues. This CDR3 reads CASTHSGRSSYNEQFF. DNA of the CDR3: TGTGCCAGCACTCACAGTGGGAGGAGCTCCTACAATGAGCAGTTCTTC.

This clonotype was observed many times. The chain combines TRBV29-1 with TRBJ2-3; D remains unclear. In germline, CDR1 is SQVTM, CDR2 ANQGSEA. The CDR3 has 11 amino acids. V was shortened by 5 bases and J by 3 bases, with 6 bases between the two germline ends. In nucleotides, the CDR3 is TGCAGCGTTTCCCCAACAGATACGCAGTATTTT. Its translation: CSVSPTDTQYF.

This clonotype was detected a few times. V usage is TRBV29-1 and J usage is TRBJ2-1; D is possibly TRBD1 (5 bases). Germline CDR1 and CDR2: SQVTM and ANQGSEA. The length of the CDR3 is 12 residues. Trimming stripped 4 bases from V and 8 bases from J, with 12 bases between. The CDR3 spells CSVGIGQHEQFF. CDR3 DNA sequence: TGCAGCGTTGGGATTGGACAACATGAGCAGTTCTTC.

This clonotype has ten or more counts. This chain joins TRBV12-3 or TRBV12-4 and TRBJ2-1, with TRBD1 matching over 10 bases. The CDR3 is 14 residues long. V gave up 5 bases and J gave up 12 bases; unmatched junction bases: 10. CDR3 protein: CASSLGTGALVQFF. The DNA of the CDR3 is TGTGCCAGCAGTCTCGGGACAGGGGCTTTGGTGCAGTTCTTC.

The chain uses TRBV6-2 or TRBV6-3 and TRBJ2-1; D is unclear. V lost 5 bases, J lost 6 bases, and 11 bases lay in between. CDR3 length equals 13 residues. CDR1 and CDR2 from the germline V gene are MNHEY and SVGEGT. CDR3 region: CASSPYVGNEQFF. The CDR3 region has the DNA TGTGCCAGCAGTCCCTATGTCGGCAATGAGCAGTTCTTC.

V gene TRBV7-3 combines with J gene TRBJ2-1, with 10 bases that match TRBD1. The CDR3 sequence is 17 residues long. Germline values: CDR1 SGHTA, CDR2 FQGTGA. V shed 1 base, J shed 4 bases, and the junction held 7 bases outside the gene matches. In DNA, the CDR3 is TGTGCCAGCAGCTTAAGGGGGGGGGACAGGGGATACAATGAGCAGTTCTTC. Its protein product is CASSLRGGDRGYNEQFF.

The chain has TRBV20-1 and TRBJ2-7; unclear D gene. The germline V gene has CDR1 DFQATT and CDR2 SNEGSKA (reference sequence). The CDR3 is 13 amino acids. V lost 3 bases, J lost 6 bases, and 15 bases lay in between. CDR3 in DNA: TGCAGTGCTAGCGAGCCCTCTCGTGGCGAGCAGTACTTC. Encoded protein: CSASEPSRGEQYF.

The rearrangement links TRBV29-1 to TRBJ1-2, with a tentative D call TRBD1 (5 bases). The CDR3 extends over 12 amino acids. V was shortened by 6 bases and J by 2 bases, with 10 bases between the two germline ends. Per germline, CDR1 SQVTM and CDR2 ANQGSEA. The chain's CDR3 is CSVEGRNYGYTF. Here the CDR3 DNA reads TGCAGCGTGGAGGGACGGAACTATGGCTACACCTTC. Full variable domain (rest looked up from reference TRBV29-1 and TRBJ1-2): SAVISQKPSRDICQRGTSLTIQCQVDSQVTMMFWYRQQPGQSLTLIATANQGSEATYESGFVIDKFPISRPNLTFSTLTVSNMSPEDSSIYLCSVEGRNYGYTFGSGTRLTVV.

This chain's CDR3 is CASGTGTWNTEAFF. The CDR3 DNA reads as TGTGCCAGCGGCACCGGGACATGGAACACTGAAGCTTTCTTT. The chain joins TRBV11-2 to TRBJ1-1; D is possibly TRBD1 (6 bases). Germline CDR1 is SGHAT and CDR2 is FQNNGV. Trimming cost V 8 bases and J 1 base, with 14 bases left between them. This CDR3 is 14 amino acids long.

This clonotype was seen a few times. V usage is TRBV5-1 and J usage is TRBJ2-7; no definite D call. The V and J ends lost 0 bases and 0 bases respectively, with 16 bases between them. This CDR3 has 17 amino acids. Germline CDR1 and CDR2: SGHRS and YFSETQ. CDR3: CASSLAEEGISSYEQYF. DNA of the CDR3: TGCGCCAGCAGCTTGGCCGAGGAAGGGATCTCCTCCTACGAGCAGTACTTC.

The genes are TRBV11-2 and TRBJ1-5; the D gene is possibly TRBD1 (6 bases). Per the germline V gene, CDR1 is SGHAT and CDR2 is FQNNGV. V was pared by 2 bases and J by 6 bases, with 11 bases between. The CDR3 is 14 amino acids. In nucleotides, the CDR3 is TGTGCCAGCAGCTTAAAGGGGGGTGGTCAGCCCCAGCATTTT. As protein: CASSLKGGGQPQHF.

In DNA form, the CDR3 reads TGCAGTGCTAGAGCGGGACAGGGGGCCAAGGACACTGAAGCTTTCTTT. As protein: CSARAGQGAKDTEAFF. V usage is TRBV20-1 and J usage is TRBJ1-1; 12 nucleotides line up with TRBD1. The CDR3 is 16 residues long. V lost 1 base to trimming and J lost 3 bases; unmatched junction nucleotides: 6. Germline loops: CDR1 DFQATT, CDR2 SNEGSKA (reference sequence).

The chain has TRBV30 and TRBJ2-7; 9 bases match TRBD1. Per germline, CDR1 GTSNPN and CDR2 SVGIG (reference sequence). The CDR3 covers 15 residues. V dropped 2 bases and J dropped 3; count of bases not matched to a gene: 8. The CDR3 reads CAWSPRDRALYEQYF. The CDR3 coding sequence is TGTGCCTGGAGTCCCCGGGACAGGGCACTCTACGAGCAGTACTTC.

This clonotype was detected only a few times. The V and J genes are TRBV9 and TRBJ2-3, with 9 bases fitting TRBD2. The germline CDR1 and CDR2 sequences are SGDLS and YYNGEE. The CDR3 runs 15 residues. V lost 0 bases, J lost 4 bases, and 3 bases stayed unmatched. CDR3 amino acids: CASSVGGRAADTQYF. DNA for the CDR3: TGTGCCAGCAGCGTAGGCGGGAGGGCCGCAGATACGCAGTATTTT. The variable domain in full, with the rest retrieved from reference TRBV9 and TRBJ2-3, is DSGVTQTPKHLITATGQRVTLRCSPRSGDLSVYWYQQSLDQGLQFLIQYYNGEERAKGNILERFSAQQFPDLHSELNLSSLELGDSALYFCASSVGGRAADTQYFGPGTRLTVL.

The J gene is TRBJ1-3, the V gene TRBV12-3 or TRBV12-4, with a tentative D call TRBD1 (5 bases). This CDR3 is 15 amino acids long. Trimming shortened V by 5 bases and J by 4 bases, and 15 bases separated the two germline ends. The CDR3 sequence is CASSLGGGPGNTIYF. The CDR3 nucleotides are TGTGCCAGCAGTCTGGGGGGAGGACCCGGAAACACCATATATTTT.

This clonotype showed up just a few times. DNA of the CDR3: TGTGCCACCAGTGATCCCGCTAGAACCTATGGCTACACCTTC. Its protein is CATSDPARTYGYTF. V usage is TRBV24-1 and J usage is TRBJ1-2; D ambiguous. Germline lookup yields CDR1 KGHDR and CDR2 SFDVKD. The CDR3 is made up of 14 amino acids. Trimming left V 3 bases short and J 4 bases short, with 11 bases between.

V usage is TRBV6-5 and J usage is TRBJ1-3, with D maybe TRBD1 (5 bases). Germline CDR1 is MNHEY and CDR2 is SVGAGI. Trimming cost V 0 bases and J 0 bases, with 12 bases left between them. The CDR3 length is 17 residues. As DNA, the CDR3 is TGTGCCAGCAGTTACTCGGGGGGTCTGGGCTCTGGAAACACCATATATTTT. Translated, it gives CASSYSGGLGSGNTIYF.

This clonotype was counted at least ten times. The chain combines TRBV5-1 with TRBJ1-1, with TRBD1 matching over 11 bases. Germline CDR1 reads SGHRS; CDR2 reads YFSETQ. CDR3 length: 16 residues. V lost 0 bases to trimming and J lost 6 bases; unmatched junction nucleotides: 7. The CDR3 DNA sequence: TGCGCCAGCAGCTTGGGAGGGACAGGGGGTCAGGCTGAAGCTTTCTTT. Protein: CASSLGGTGGQAEAFF.

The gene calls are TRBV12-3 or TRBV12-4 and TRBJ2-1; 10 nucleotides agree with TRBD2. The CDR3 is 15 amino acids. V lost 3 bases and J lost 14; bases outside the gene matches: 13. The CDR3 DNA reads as TGTGCCAGCAGTTTCTGGCTAGCGGGAGAGTGGGGGAAGTTCTTC. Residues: CASSFWLAGEWGKFF.

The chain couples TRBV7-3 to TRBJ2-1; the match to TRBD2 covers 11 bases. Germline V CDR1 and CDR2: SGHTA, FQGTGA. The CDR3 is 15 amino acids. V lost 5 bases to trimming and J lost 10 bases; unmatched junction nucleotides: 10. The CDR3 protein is CASSTTSGAAVEQFF. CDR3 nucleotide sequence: TGTGCCAGCAGCACGACTAGCGGGGCGGCGGTGGAGCAGTTCTTC.

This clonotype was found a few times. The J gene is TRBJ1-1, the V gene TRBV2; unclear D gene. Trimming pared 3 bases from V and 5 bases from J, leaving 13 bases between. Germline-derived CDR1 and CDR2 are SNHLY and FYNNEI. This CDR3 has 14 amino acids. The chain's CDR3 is CASSDRGRLTEAFF. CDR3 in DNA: TGTGCCAGCAGTGATCGAGGGCGGTTAACTGAAGCTTTCTTT.

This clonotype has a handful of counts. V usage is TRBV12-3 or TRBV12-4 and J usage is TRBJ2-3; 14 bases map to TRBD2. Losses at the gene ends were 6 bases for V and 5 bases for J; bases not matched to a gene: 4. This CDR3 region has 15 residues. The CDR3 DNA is TGTGCCAGCAGGACTAGCGGGAGGGCCTTAGATACGCAGTATTTT. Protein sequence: CASRTSGRALDTQYF.